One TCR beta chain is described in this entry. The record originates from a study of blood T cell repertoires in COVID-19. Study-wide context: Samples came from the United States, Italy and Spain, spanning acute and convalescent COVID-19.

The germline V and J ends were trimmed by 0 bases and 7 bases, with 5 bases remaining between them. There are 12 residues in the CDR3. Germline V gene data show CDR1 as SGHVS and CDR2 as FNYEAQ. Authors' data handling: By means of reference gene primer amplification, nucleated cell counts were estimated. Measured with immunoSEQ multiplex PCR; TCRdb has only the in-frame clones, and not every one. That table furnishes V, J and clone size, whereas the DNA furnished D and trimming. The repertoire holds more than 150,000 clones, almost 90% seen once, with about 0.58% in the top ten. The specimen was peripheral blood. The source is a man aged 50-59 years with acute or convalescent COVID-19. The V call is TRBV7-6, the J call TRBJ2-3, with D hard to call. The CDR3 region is CASSLAANTQYF. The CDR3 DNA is TGTGCCAGCAGCTTAGCGGCAAATACGCAGTATTTT.